This TCR beta chain was captured in a study of beta chain features in type 1 diabetes (dated by TCRdb to the late 2010s). Looking at the study overall: Patients and healthy donors did not differ in mean age, gender distribution, total cell number or subset yield. Across all samples, about 110 million sorted cells were examined, and cell number per subset correlated strongly with RNA yield. The study compared TCRB repertoires of sorted circulating CD4+ T cell subsets between recently diagnosed type 1 diabetes patients and matched healthy donors. Regulatory and stem cell-like memory subsets were obtained from only 8 patients and roughly eight healthy donors, while naive and central memory subsets were obtained from all 30 or so donors.

What the study reported, not specific to this receptor: At VDJ recombination sites, type 1 diabetes patients had fewer insertions and more deleted nucleotides, which implies abnormalities in thymic rearrangement. Because small numbers of individuals were included in the HLA sub-analyses, any influence of HLA type on TCRB rearrangement was left unresolved. Type 1 diabetes patients showed a moderate but significant shortening of TCRB CDR3 length in all four CD4+ subsets. Because cDNA rather than genomic DNA was sequenced, highly expressing activated cells could have been over-represented, although no difference in activation and CD3 levels was found between groups. The naive, central memory and regulatory TCRB repertoires appeared to resemble one another more closely among patients than among healthy donors. PCR may preferentially amplify shorter templates, but because patient and control samples were amplified and corrected together, any resulting skew would affect both groups equally.

Each donor gave one peripheral blood draw, averaging approximately 110 mL, which was collected into heparinised tubes. Naive, central memory, regulatory and stem cell-like memory CD4+ T cells were sorted on a BD FACSAria II using a panel including CD45RO, CCR7, CD25, CD127, CD95 and CD27. Every sorted population had a purity above 98%. Right away, PBMCs were isolated by Lymphoprep density gradient centrifugation and were stained directly, with no culture step. To minimize batch effects, samples were stained and sorted in pairs, one healthy donor with one patient per experiment. Measured from the cysteine to the phenylalanine, the CDR3 is 15 residues long. Here the CDR3 DNA is all that survives: 45 bases in frame from base 1. Taken from the germline V gene, the CDR1 and CDR2 loops are SGDLS and YYNGEE. Relative to germline, V is 1 base shorter and J is 2 bases shorter, with 12 bases between their ends.

Note on this clone: Its antigen target is currently unknown. Within one base of it there is no much larger clone, and no base qualities were kept.

All of the isolated RNA was reverse transcribed with the High Capacity cDNA Reverse Transcription Kit, so expressed TCRB transcripts were sequenced. Deep immunoSEQ sequencing was applied to naive, central memory and regulatory T cell samples, giving an average of around 3.8 million total reads per sample. Sorted cells were lysed in RLT buffer, and RNA was extracted using DNase-treated RNeasy Micro or Mini kits according to cell number. Each cell subset was processed separately to prevent cross-contamination, with patient and healthy donor samples processed together. Using the immunoSEQ multiplex PCR, TCRB sequences were amplified from cDNA into 87-bp fragments spanning the CDR3 region. Sequencing of the amplicons was done on the Illumina HiSeq platform. The authors processed their data as follows. Synthetic template baselines were used to correct PCR bias computationally, reads within Hamming distance 2 were collapsed, and singletons that could not be merged were discarded. By aligning reads against IMGT, V, D and J genes, CDR3 length, and insertions or deletions at six rearrangement sites were assigned. Clonotype counts were normalized to sorted cell number within each subset before computing true diversity and Gini coefficients with the tcR R package. The overlap coefficient, calculated on TCRB nucleotide sequences, was used to quantify repertoire sharing. Out-of-frame TCRB sequences from naive cells were analyzed to stand in for the pre-selection repertoire. TCRdb provides this immuneACCESS table in a form limited to in-frame rearrangements. Some clones are lacking; in checked studies, under half of them reflect an unresolved V gene, and why the rest are absent is not known. V and J calls and clone size come straight from that table; D and trimming were deduced from the DNA. The sample yields hundreds of thousands of clones; about 13% were counted once. The ten largest clones capture 0.015% to 0.02% of the sample.

The V and J segments used are TRBV9 and TRBJ2-5, and TRBD2 may be the D gene, going by 6 matching bases. This TCR was recovered from a man younger than 40 with type 1 diabetes. Sequences were obtained from naive CD4+ T cells from blood. According to the study, the label for this sample's cell subset or site signals: true naive CD4+ T cells. This receptor carries the CDR3 CASSVTIGGQETQYF. The sequenced DNA is TGTGCCAGCAGCGTAACAATTGGGGGGCAAGAGACCCAGTACTTC. When the CDR3 is completed using the reference TRBV9 and TRBJ2-5 genes on either side, the full variable domain is DSGVTQTPKHLITATGQRVTLRCSPRSGDLSVYWYQQSLDQGLQFLIQYYNGEERAKGNILERFSAQQFPDLHSELNLSSLELGDSALYFCASSVTIGGQETQYFGPGTRLLVL.